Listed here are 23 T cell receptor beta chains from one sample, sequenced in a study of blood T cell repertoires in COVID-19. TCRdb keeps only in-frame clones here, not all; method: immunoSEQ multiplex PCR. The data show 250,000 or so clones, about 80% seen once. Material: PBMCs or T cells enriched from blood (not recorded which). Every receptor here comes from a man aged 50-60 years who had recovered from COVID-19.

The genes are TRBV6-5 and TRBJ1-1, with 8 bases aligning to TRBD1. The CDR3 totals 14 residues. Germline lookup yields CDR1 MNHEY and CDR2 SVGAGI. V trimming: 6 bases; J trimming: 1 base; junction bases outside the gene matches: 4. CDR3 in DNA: TGTGCCAGCAGCCCGACAGGGGAGAACACTGAAGCTTTCTTT. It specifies CASSPTGENTEAFF.

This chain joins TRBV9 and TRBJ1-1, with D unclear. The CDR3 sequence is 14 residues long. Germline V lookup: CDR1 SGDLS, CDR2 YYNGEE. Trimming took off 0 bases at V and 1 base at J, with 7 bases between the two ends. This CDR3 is CASSVDAGNTEAFF. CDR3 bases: TGTGCCAGCAGCGTAGATGCGGGGAACACTGAAGCTTTCTTT.

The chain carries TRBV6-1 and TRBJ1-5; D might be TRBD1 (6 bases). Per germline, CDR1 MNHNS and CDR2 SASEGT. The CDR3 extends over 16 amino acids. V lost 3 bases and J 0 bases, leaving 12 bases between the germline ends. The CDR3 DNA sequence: TGTGCCAGCAGTGACAAACAGGGCTATAGCAATCAGCCCCAGCATTTT. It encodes CASSDKQGYSNQPQHF.

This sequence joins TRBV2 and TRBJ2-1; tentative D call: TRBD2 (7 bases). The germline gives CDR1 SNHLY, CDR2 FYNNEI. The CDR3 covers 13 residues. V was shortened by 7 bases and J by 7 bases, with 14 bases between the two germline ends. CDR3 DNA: TGTGCCAGCAAAGGGGGAGGGTGGAATGAGCAGTTCTTC. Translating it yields CASKGGGWNEQFF.

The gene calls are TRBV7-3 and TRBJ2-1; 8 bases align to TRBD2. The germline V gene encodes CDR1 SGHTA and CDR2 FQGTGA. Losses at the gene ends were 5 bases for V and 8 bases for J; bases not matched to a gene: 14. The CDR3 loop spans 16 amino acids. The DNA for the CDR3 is TGTGCCAGCAGCGCCGGGACTAGTGCTACGTTGTATGAGCAGTTCTTC. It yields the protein CASSAGTSATLYEQFF. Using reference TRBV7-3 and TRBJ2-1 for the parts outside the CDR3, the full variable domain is GAGVSQTPSNKVTEKGKYVELRCDPISGHTALYWYRQSLGQGPEFLIYFQGTGAADDSGLPNDRFFAVRPEGSVSTLKIQRTERGDSAVYLCASSAGTSATLYEQFFGPGTRLTVL.

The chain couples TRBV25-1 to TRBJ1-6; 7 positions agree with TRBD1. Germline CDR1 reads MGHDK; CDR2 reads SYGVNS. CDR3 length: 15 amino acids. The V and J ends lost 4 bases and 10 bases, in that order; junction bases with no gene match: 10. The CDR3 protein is CASSGTDRFRSPLHF. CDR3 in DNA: TGTGCCAGCAGTGGGACGGACAGGTTTCGCTCACCCCTCCACTTT.

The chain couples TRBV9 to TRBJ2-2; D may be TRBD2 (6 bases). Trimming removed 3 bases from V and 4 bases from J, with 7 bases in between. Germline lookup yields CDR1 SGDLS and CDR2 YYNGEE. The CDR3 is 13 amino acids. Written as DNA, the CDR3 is TGTGCCAGCAGCGGGCGGGGCACCGGGGAGCTGTTTTTT. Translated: CASSGRGTGELFF.

The CDR3 sequence: CATATGQGRADYGYTF. The CDR3 bases are TGTGCCACCGCCACGGGACAGGGAAGGGCGGACTATGGCTACACCTTC. The chain couples TRBV15 to TRBJ1-2; 9 nucleotides line up with TRBD1. This CDR3 has 16 amino acids. Germline CDR1 LNHNV, CDR2 YYDKDF (reference sequence). The trim removed 8 bases at V and 3 bases at J, leaving 13 bases unmatched.

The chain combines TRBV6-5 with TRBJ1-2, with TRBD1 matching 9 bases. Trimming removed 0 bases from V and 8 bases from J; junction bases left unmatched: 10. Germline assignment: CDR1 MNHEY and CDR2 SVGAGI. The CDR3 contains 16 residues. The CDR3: CASSYSPAGQGYGYTF. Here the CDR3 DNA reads TGTGCCAGCAGTTACTCCCCCGCCGGACAGGGGTACGGCTACACCTTC.

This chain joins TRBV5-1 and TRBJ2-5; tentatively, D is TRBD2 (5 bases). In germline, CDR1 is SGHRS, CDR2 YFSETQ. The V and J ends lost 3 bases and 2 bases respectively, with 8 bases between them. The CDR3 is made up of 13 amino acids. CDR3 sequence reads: CASSWRSQETQYF. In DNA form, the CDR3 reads TGCGCCAGCAGCTGGAGGTCACAAGAGACCCAGTACTTC.

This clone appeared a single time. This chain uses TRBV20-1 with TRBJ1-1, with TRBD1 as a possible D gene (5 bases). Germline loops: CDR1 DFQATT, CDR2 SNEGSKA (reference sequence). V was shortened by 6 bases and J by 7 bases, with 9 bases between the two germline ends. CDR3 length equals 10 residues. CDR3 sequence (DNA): TGCAGTGCCCAAGACAGTGAAGCTTTCTTT. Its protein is CSAQDSEAFF.

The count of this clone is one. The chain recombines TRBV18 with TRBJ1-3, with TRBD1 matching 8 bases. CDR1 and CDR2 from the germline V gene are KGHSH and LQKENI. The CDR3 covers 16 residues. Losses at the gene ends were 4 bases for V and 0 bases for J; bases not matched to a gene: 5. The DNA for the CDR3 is TGTGCCAGCTCACGGACGGGACAGGTCTCTGGAAACACCATATATTTT. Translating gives CASSRTGQVSGNTIYF. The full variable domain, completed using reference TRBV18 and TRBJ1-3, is NAGVMQNPRHLVRRRGQEARLRCSPMKGHSHVYWYRQLPEEGLKFMVYLQKENIIDESGMPKERFSAEFPKEGPSILRIQQVVRGDSAAYFCASSRTGQVSGNTIYFGEGSWLTVV.

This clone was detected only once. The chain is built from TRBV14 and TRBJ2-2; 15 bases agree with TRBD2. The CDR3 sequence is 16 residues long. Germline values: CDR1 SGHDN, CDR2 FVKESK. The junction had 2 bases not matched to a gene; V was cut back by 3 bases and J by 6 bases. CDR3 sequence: CASSHRTSGGAGELFF. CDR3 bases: TGTGCCAGCAGCCATCGGACTAGCGGGGGGGCCGGGGAGCTGTTTTTT.

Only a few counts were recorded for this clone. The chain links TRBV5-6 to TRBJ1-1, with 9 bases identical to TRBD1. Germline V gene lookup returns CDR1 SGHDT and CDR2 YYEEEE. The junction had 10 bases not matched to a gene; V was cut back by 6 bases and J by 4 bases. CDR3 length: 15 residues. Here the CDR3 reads CASNTQGASGTEAFF. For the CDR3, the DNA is TGTGCCAGCAACACACAGGGGGCCAGCGGCACTGAAGCTTTCTTT.

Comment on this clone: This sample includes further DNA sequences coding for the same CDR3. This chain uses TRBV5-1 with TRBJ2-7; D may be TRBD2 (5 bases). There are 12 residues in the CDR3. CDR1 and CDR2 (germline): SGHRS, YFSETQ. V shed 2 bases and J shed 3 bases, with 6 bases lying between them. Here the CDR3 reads CASSFEGYEQYF. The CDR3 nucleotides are TGCGCCAGCAGCTTTGAGGGCTACGAGCAGTACTTC.

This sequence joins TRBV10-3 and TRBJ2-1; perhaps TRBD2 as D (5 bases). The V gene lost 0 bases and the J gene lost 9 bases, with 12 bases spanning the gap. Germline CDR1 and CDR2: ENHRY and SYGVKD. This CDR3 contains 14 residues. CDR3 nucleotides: TGTGCCATCAGTGAGTCTTTATTTGAGGGTGAGCAGTTCTTC. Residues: CAISESLFEGEQFF.

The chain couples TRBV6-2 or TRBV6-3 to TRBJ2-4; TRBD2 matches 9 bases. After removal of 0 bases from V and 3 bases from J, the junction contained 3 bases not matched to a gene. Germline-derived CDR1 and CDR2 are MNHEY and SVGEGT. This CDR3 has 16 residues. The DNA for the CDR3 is TGTGCCAGCAGTTACTCAGCGGGAGGAGGCAAAAACATTCAGTACTTC. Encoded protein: CASSYSAGGGKNIQYF.

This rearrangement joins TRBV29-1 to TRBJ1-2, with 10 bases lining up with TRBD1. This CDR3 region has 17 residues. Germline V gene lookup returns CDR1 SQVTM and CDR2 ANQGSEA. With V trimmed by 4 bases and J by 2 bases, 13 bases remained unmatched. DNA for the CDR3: TGCAGCGTTGGACCCGGGACAGGGGCGCCGCTAAACTATGGCTACACCTTC. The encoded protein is CSVGPGTGAPLNYGYTF.

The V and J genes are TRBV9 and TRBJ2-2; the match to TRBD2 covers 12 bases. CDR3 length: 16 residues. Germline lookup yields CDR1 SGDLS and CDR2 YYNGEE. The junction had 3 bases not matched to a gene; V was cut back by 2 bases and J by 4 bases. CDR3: CASSVASGGATGELFF. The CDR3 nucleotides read TGTGCCAGCAGCGTCGCTAGCGGGGGGGCCACCGGGGAGCTGTTTTTT.

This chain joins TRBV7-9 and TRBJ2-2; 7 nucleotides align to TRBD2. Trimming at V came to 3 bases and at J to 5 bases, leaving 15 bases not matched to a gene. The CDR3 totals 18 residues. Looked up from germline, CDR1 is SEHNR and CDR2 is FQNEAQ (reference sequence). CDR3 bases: TGTGCCAGCAGCTTTGAGCTAGCGGCCACGAGGGGAACCGGGGAGCTGTTTTTT. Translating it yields CASSFELAATRGTGELFF. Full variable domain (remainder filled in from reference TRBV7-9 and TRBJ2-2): DTGVSQNPRHKITKRGQNVTFRCDPISEHNRLYWYRQTLGQGPEFLTYFQNEAQLEKSRLLSDRFSAERPKGSFSTLEIQRTEQGDSAMYLCASSFELAATRGTGELFFGEGSRLTVL.

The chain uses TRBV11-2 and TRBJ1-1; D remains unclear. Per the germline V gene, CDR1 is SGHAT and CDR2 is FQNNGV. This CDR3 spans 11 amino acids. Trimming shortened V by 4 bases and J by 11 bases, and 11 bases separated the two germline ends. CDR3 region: CASSWASVAFF. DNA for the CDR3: TGTGCCAGCAGCTGGGCCTCGGTGGCTTTCTTT.

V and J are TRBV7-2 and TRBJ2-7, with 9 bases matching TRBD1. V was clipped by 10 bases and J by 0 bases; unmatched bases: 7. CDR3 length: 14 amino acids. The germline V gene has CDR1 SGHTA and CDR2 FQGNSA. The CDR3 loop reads CATMRDRASYEQYF. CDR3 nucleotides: TGTGCCACCATGAGGGACAGGGCCTCCTACGAGCAGTACTTC.

In nucleotides, the CDR3 is TGTGCCATCAGTGAGTCCGGGACTATCCCAGATGAGCAGTTCTTC. Protein: CAISESGTIPDEQFF. The chain employs TRBV10-3 and TRBJ2-1; 7 positions match TRBD2. Germline assignment: CDR1 ENHRY and CDR2 SYGVKD. The CDR3 contains 15 residues. V was clipped by 0 bases and J by 8 bases; unmatched bases: 7.